These 19 T cell receptor beta chains were all obtained from the same sample, sequenced in a study of blood T cell repertoires in COVID-19. TCRdb's table, derived via immunoSEQ multiplex PCR, lists solely in-frame clones and lacks some. The sample includes some 35,000 clones, 80% to 90% of them seen just once. The specimen was peripheral blood. These receptors all come from a man between 65 and 79 years old with acute or convalescent COVID-19.

Points on this clone: The sample contains more than one DNA sequence encoding this CDR3. The CDR3 is CSVSGTDYGYTF. CDR3 nucleotides: TGCAGCGTGTCCGGGACAGACTATGGCTACACCTTC. The chain joins TRBV29-1 to TRBJ1-2; 7 positions match TRBD1. The CDR3 consists of 12 residues. The V and J ends lost 6 bases and 3 bases, in that order; junction bases with no gene match: 4. The V gene's germline CDR1 is SQVTM and CDR2 ANQGSEA.

The rearrangement joins TRBV4-2 to TRBJ1-3; TRBD1 matches at 8 bases. This CDR3 has 17 amino acids. V dropped 2 bases and J dropped 0; count of bases not matched to a gene: 6. CDR1 LGHNA and CDR2 YNFKEQ come from the germline V gene. The CDR3 nucleotides are TGTGCCAGCAGCCAACCCACAGGGGGAAACTCTGGAAACACCATATATTTT. Protein: CASSQPTGGNSGNTIYF.

The chain links TRBV28 to TRBJ2-6; D is unclear. V lost 7 bases and J 0 bases, leaving 7 bases between the germline ends. The CDR3 runs 14 residues. Germline CDR1 reads MDHEN; CDR2 reads SYDVKM. In DNA, the CDR3 is TGTGCCAGCAATCGCGGCTCTGGGGCCAACGTCCTGACTTTC. Translating it yields CASNRGSGANVLTF.

This rearrangement joins TRBV15 to TRBJ1-1; 7 bases are shared with TRBD1. This CDR3 has 16 amino acids. J lost 4 bases, V lost 5 bases, and 13 bases had no gene match. Germline V gives CDR1 LNHNV, CDR2 YYDKDF (reference sequence). The CDR3 loop reads CATSLRGKQGITEAFF. In DNA, the CDR3 is TGTGCCACCAGCTTGAGGGGTAAACAGGGGATCACTGAAGCTTTCTTT. The full variable domain, completed using reference TRBV15 and TRBJ1-1, is DAMVIQNPRYQVTQFGKPVTLSCSQTLNHNVMYWYQQKSSQAPKLLFHYYDKDFNNEADTPDNFQSRRPNTSFCFLDIRSPGLGDTAMYLCATSLRGKQGITEAFFGQGTRLTVV.

The CDR3 protein is CASSLEAPDGELFF. In DNA form, the CDR3 reads TGTGCCAGCAGCTTAGAAGCCCCCGACGGGGAGCTGTTTTTT. J is TRBJ2-2 and V is TRBV7-2; D unresolved. The CDR3 spans 14 residues. Germline V gene lookup returns CDR1 SGHTA and CDR2 FQGNSA. V gave up 1 base and J gave up 7 bases, with 10 bases separating them.

The rearrangement links TRBV28 to TRBJ1-3; no definite D call. V lost 10 bases, J lost 3 bases, and 10 bases lay in between. The CDR3 consists of 12 residues. Germline CDR1 reads MDHEN; CDR2 reads SYDVKM. CDR3 in amino acids: CATNSGGNTIYF. In nucleotides, the CDR3 is TGTGCCACCAATAGCGGTGGAAACACCATATATTTT.

V and J are TRBV18 and TRBJ1-5; 12 bases are shared with TRBD1. This CDR3 contains 16 residues. The V gene's germline CDR1 is KGHSH and CDR2 LQKENI. The trim removed 5 bases at V and 6 bases at J, leaving 8 bases unmatched. CDR3 DNA sequence: TGTGCCAGCTCAAGAGCGGGACAGGGGGCTCTTCAGCCCCAGCATTTT. Translation gives CASSRAGQGALQPQHF. The full variable domain, with the rest looked up from reference TRBV18 and TRBJ1-5, is NAGVMQNPRHLVRRRGQEARLRCSPMKGHSHVYWYRQLPEEGLKFMVYLQKENIIDESGMPKERFSAEFPKEGPSILRIQQVVRGDSAAYFCASSRAGQGALQPQHFGDGTRLSIL.

This clone was seen a handful of times. V and J are TRBV4-3 and TRBJ1-4; D is unclear. The CDR3 spans 15 residues. Germline values: CDR1 LGHNA, CDR2 YSLEER. V lost 0 bases, J lost 3 bases, and 8 bases lay in between. The CDR3 sequence: CASSQDLSSNEKLFF. DNA for the CDR3: TGCGCCAGCAGCCAAGATTTGAGTTCTAATGAAAAACTGTTTTTT.

The V call is TRBV7-9, the J call TRBJ1-1; 11 bases map to TRBD1. Per the germline V gene, CDR1 is SEHNR and CDR2 is FQNEAQ (reference sequence). The CDR3 loop spans 14 amino acids. V shed 7 bases and J 5 bases; nucleotides not matched to a gene: 6. The CDR3 bases are TGTGCCAGCACGGCGGGACAGGGGGATACTGAAGCTTTCTTT. This codes for CASTAGQGDTEAFF.

V gene TRBV12-5 combines with J gene TRBJ2-3; TRBD1 matches at 8 bases. Germline loops: CDR1 LGHNT, CDR2 FRNRAP. The V segment lost 4 bases and the J segment 2 bases; nucleotides outside the gene matches: 2. The CDR3 is made up of 14 amino acids. The CDR3 bases are TGTGCTAGTGGTTCGGGACAGGACACAGATACGCAGTATTTT. Translation gives CASGSGQDTDTQYF.

The V and J genes are TRBV7-9 and TRBJ1-1; D remains ambiguous. The CDR3 covers 14 residues. Germline V gives CDR1 SEHNR, CDR2 FQNEAQ (reference sequence). V was shortened by 2 bases and J by 4 bases, with 11 bases between the two germline ends. The chain's CDR3 is CASSLRSEGTEAFF. CDR3 DNA sequence: TGTGCCAGCAGCTTACGGTCTGAGGGCACTGAAGCTTTCTTT.

The V gene is TRBV27, the J gene TRBJ1-2; D is uncertain. The length of the CDR3 is 14 residues. The V and J ends lost 4 bases and 1 base respectively, with 10 bases between them. Per germline, CDR1 MNHEY and CDR2 SMNVEV (reference sequence). The CDR3 protein is CASSSSGNNYGYTF. In nucleotides, the CDR3 is TGTGCCAGCAGTTCCTCCGGGAATAACTATGGCTACACCTTC.

The genes are TRBV20-1 and TRBJ1-4; no reliable D call. Germline CDR1 reads DFQATT; CDR2 reads SNEGSKA (reference sequence). Trimming stripped 3 bases from V and 3 bases from J, with 8 bases between. The CDR3 is 13 residues long. The CDR3 DNA reads TGCAGTGCTAGTTCCGGGTCTAATGAAAAACTGTTTTTT. Translating it yields CSASSGSNEKLFF.

The rearrangement links TRBV5-1 to TRBJ2-1, with D possibly being TRBD2 (5 bases). The V and J ends lost 5 bases and 0 bases respectively, with 15 bases between them. The germline gives CDR1 SGHRS, CDR2 YFSETQ. The CDR3 length is 16 residues. This chain's CDR3 is CASRSRAESSYNEQFF. DNA for the CDR3: TGCGCCAGCAGATCCCGAGCGGAAAGCTCCTACAATGAGCAGTTCTTC.

The gene calls are TRBV29-1 and TRBJ1-1; D is undetermined. In germline, CDR1 is SQVTM, CDR2 ANQGSEA. CDR3 length equals 14 residues. V lost 6 bases to trimming and J lost 1 base, with 15 bases between them. The CDR3 bases are TGCAGCGTCCAAGCGGCGGGAGGGAACACTGAAGCTTTCTTT. It specifies CSVQAAGGNTEAFF.

This CDR3 reads CASSSSGQSSYEQYF. CDR3 DNA: TGTGCCAGCAGTTCCTCCGGACAAAGTTCCTACGAGCAGTACTTC. The gene calls are TRBV6-5 and TRBJ2-7; D might be TRBD1 (5 bases). The CDR3 runs 15 residues. Germline CDR1 MNHEY, CDR2 SVGAGI. Between the trimmed V and J ends, which lost 4 bases and 1 base, there was a span of 14 bases.

The gene calls are TRBV7-9 and TRBJ1-1, with 9 bases fitting TRBD1. The CDR3 covers 14 residues. J was trimmed by 7 bases and V by 3 bases; bases with no gene match: 6. The V gene's germline CDR1 is SEHNR and CDR2 FQNEAQ (reference sequence). In DNA form, the CDR3 reads TGTGCCAGCAGCTTCTCAGGACAGGGGATTGAAGCTTTCTTT. It encodes CASSFSGQGIEAFF.

The V and J genes are TRBV7-2 and TRBJ2-7; 7 nucleotides agree with TRBD2. The CDR3 spans 13 residues. Trimming took 8 bases from V and 3 from J; bases not matched to a gene: 7. Per the germline V gene, CDR1 is SGHTA and CDR2 is FQGNSA. The CDR3 region has the DNA TGTGCCAGCGGTCCTAGCGGCAACTACGAGCAGTACTTC. Amino acid sequence: CASGPSGNYEQYF.

The rearrangement joins TRBV9 to TRBJ2-3, with TRBD2 matching over 8 bases. The V segment lost 4 bases and the J segment 0 bases; nucleotides outside the gene matches: 13. CDR1 is SGDLS, CDR2 YYNGEE, per germline. This CDR3 comprises 18 residues. CDR3 nucleotides: TGTGCCAGCAGCCCCCGAGCCGGGGGGGTGACTAGCACAGATACGCAGTATTTT. Encoded protein: CASSPRAGGVTSTDTQYF.